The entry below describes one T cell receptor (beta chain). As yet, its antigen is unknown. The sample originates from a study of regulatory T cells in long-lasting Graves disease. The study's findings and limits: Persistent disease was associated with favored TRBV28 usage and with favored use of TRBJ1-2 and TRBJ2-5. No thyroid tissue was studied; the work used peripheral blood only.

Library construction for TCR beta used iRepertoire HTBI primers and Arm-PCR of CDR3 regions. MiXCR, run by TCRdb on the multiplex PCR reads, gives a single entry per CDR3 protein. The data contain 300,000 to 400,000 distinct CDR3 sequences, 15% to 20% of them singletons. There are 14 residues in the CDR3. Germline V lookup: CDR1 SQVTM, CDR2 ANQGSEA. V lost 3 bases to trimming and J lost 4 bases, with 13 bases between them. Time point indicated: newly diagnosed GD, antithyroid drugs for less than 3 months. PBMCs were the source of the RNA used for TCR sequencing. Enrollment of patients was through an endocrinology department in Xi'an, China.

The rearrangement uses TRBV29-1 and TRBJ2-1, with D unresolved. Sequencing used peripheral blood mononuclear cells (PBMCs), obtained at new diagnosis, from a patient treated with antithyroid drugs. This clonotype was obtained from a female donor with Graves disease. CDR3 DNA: TGCAGCGTTGACGATCCGGACGGATACAATGAGCAGTTCTTC. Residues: CSVDDPDGYNEQFF.